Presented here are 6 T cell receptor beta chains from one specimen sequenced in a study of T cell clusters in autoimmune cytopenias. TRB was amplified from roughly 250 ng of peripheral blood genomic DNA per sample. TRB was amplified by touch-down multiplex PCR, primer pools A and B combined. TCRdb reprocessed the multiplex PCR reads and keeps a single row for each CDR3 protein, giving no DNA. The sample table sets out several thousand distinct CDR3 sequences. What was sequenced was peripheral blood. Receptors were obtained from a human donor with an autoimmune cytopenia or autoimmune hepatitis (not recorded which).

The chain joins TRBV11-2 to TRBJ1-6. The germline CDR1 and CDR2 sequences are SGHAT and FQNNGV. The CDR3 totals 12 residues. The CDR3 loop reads CASSTQNSPLHF.

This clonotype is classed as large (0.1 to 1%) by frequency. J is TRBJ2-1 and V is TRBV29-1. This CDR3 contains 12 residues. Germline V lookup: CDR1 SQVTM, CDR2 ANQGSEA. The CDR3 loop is CSVAGSYNEQFF.

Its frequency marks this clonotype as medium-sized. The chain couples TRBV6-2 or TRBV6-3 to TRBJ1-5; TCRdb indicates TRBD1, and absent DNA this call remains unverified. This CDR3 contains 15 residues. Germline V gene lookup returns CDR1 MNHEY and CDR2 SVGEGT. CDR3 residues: CASSYHQGSNQPQHF.

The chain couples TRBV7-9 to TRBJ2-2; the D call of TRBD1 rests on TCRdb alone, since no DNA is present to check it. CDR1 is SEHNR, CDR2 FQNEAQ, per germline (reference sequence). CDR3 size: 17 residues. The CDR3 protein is CASSPDRRTRNTGELFF.

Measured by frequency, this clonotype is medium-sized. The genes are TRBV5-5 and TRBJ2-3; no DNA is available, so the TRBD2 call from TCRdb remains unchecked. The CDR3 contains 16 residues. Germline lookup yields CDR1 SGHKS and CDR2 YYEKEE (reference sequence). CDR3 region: CASSSGLAGPTDTQYF.

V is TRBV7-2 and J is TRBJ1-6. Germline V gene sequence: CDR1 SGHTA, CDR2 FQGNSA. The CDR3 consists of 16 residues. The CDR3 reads CASSPESAANNSPLHF.